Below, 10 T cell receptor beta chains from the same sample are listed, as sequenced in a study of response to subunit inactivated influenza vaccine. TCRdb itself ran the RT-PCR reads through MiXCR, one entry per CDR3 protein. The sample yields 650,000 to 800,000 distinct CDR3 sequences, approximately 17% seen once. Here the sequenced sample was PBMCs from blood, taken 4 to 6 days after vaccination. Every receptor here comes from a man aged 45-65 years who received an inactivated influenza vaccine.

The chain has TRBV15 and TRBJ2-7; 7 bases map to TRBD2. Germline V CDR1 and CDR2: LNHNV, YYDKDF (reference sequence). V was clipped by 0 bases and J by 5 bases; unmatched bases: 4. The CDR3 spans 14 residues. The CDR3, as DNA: TGTGCCACCAGCAGAGATCGGGGAGGGAACGAGCAGTACTTC. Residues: CATSRDRGGNEQYF.

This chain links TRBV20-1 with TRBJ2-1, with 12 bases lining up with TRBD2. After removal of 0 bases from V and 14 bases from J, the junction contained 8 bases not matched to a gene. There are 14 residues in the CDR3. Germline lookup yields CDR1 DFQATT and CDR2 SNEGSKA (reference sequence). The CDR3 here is CSAREGASGRAEFF. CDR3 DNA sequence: TGCAGTGCTAGAGAAGGGGCTAGCGGGAGGGCGGAGTTCTTC.

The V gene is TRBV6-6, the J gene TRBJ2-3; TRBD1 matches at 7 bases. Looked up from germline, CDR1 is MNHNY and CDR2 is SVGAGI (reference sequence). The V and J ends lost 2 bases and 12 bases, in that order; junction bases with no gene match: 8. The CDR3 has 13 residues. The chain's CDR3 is CASSYLDRAYQYF. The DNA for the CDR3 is TGTGCCAGCAGTTACCTCGACAGGGCCTACCAGTATTTT.

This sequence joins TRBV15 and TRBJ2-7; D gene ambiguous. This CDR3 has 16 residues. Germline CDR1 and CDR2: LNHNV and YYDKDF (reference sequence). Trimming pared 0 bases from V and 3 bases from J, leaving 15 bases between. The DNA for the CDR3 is TGTGCCACCAGCAGAGATCCATTCCGCCCGAGCTACGAGCAGTACTTC. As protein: CATSRDPFRPSYEQYF.

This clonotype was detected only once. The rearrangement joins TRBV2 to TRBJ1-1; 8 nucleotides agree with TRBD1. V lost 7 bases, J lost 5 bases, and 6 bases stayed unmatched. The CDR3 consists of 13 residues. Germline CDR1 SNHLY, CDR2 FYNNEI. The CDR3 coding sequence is TGTGCCAGCATCAGGGGGCTAGTGACTGAAGCTTTCTTT. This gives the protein CASIRGLVTEAFF.

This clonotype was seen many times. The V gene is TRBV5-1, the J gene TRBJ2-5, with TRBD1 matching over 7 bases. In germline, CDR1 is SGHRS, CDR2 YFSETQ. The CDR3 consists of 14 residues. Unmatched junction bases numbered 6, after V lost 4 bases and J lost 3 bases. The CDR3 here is CASSHDRVEETQYF. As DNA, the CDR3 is TGCGCCAGCAGCCACGACAGGGTGGAAGAGACCCAGTACTTC.

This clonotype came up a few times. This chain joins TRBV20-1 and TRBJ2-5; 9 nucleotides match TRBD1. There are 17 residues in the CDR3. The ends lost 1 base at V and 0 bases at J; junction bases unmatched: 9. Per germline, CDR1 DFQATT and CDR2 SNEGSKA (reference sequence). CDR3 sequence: CSARVLDRGLYQETQYF. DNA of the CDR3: TGCAGTGCTAGAGTTCTGGACAGGGGATTGTACCAAGAGACCCAGTACTTC.

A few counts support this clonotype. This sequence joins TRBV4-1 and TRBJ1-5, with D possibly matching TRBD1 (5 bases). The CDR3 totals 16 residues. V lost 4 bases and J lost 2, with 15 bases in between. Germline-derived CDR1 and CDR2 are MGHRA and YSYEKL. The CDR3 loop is CASSPLGEYGNQPQHF. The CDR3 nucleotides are TGCGCCAGCAGCCCGTTGGGGGAGTACGGCAATCAGCCCCAGCATTTT.

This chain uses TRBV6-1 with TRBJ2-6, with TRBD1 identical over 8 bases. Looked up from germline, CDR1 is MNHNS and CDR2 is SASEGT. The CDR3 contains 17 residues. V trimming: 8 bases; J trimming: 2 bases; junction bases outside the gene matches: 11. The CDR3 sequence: CASHRDRKSAGANVLTF. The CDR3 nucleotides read TGTGCCAGCCACCGGGACAGGAAGTCGGCTGGGGCCAACGTCCTGACTTTC.

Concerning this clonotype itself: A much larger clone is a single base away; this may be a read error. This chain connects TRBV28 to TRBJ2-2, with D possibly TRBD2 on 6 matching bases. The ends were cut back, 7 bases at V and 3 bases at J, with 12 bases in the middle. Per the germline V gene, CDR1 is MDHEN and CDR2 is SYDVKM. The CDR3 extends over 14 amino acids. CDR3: CASNTGAYTGELFF. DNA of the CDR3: TGTGCCAGCAACACGGGAGCGTACACCGGGGAGCTGTTTTTT.